Shown below are 20 T cell receptor beta chains from a single sample sequenced in a study of T cells in Graves' hyperthyroidism and ophthalmopathy. TCR beta CDR3 sequences were amplified from RNA transcripts. HTBI primers were employed in a first-round RT-PCR of the TCR CDR3. TCRdb fed the multiplex PCR reads into MiXCR, producing one record per CDR3 protein. This repertoire shows 500,000 or so distinct CDR3 sequences, 17% found once; its top ten account for under 20%. Sequenced sample: blood. The receptors derive from a woman aged 18 to 35 with Graves' ophthalmopathy.

A remark on this clonotype: Germline and junction disagree at one end, which may indicate a read error. This chain joins TRBV6-5 and TRBJ1-1; 7 bases are a match to TRBD1. The CDR3 length is 16 residues. CDR1 is MNHEY and CDR2 is SVGAGI in the germline V gene. This chain's CDR3 is CANSYSITGATTEAFF. For the CDR3, the DNA is TGTGCCAACAGTTACTCTATAACAGGGGCGACCACTGAAGCTTTCTTT.

The chain combines TRBV24-1 with TRBJ2-4, with D uncertain. Looked up from germline, CDR1 is KGHDR and CDR2 is SFDVKD. CDR3 length: 16 residues. Trimming cost V 0 bases and J 0 bases, with 8 bases left between them. The CDR3 sequence: CATSDLRSPAKNIQYF. The CDR3 nucleotides read TGTGCCACCAGTGATTTGAGGTCCCCAGCCAAAAACATTCAGTACTTC.

The CDR3 loop is CASSYTTVGTGSLREQYF. Written as DNA, the CDR3 is TGTGCCAGCAGTTACACAACGGTGGGGACAGGGAGCCTCCGCGAGCAGTACTTC. This chain connects TRBV6-2 or TRBV6-3 to TRBJ2-7; 9 bases agree with TRBD1. Germline V gene data show CDR1 as MNHEY and CDR2 as SVGEGT. The CDR3 sequence is 18 residues long. The ends lost 2 bases at V and 6 bases at J; junction bases unmatched: 17.

This clonotype has more than one count but fewer than ten. A much larger clone lies a single base off, so this may be a read error. This chain links TRBV6-1 with TRBJ1-1; 8 positions agree with TRBD1. This CDR3 has 15 amino acids. Germline V gives CDR1 MNHNS, CDR2 SASEGT. The CDR3 DNA reads TGTGCCAGCAGGGCGACAGGGGCCTTGAACACTGAAGCTCTCTTT. It encodes CASRATGALNTEALF.

This clonotype was observed a few times. The gene calls are TRBV4-3 and TRBJ2-7; tentatively, D is TRBD1 (6 bases). From germline, CDR1 is LGHNA and CDR2 YSLEER. Trimming shortened V by 6 bases and J by 0 bases, and 15 bases separated the two germline ends. The CDR3 loop spans 15 amino acids. The CDR3 nucleotides are TGCGCCAGCAGTTCGAATCCACAGGGCTCCTACGAGCAGTACTTC. This translates into CASSSNPQGSYEQYF.

The chain joins TRBV7-6 to TRBJ2-1, with TRBD2 identical over 11 bases. V lost 5 bases, J lost 5 bases, and 8 bases stayed unmatched. The V gene's germline CDR1 is SGHVS and CDR2 FNYEAQ. The length of the CDR3 is 16 residues. CDR3 sequence reads: CASSAKGGLADNEQFF. In nucleotides, the CDR3 is TGTGCCAGCAGCGCGAAAGGGGGACTAGCGGACAATGAGCAGTTCTTC.

In regard to this clonotype: A read error is possible here, since a much larger clone lies one base away. A read error is likely, as this CDR3 ends without the conserved phenylalanine or tryptophan. The rearrangement links TRBV12-3 or TRBV12-4 to TRBJ1-1, with D unclear. CDR3 length equals 13 residues. Between the trimmed V and J ends, which lost 10 bases and 0 bases, there was a span of 12 bases. CDR3 protein: CATKTPLNTEAFS. The CDR3 nucleotides read TGTGCCACCAAGACCCCACTGAACACTGAAGCTTTCTCT.

The chain has TRBV29-1 and TRBJ2-3; 9 positions match TRBD2. This CDR3 comprises 13 residues. V shed 5 bases, J shed 3 bases, and the junction held 3 bases outside the gene matches. Germline V gene lookup returns CDR1 SQVTM and CDR2 ANQGSEA. In DNA, the CDR3 is TGCAGCGTTTGCAGCGGGAGGACAGATACGCAGTATTTT. Amino acid sequence: CSVCSGRTDTQYF.

V usage is TRBV7-6 and J usage is TRBJ2-5; perhaps TRBD1 as D (5 bases). Germline-derived CDR1 and CDR2 are SGHVS and FNYEAQ. The CDR3 is 16 residues long. V was shortened by 1 base and J by 0 bases, with 12 bases between the two germline ends. The CDR3 DNA is TGTGCCAGCAGCTTAGATAGGGTGGACAACCAAGAGACCCAGTACTTC. It specifies CASSLDRVDNQETQYF.

This clonotype was counted many times. This sequence joins TRBV6-1 and TRBJ1-1; D is ambiguous. Looked up from germline, CDR1 is MNHNS and CDR2 is SASEGT. The CDR3 covers 15 residues. Between the trimmed V and J ends, which lost 2 bases and 0 bases, there was a span of 10 bases. Here the CDR3 DNA reads TGTGCCAGCAGTGAAAATCGAGCAATGAACACTGAAGCTTTCTTT. This encodes CASSENRAMNTEAFF.

The V and J genes are TRBV9 and TRBJ2-2; TRBD1 matches at 7 bases. V lost 4 bases, J lost 1 base, and 4 bases stayed unmatched. Per germline, CDR1 SGDLS and CDR2 YYNGEE. The CDR3 totals 15 residues. The CDR3 is CASSTRDRNTGELFF. CDR3 coding DNA: TGTGCCAGCAGCACCCGGGACAGGAACACCGGGGAGCTGTTTTTT. The full variable domain, rest sourced from reference TRBV9 and TRBJ2-2, is DSGVTQTPKHLITATGQRVTLRCSPRSGDLSVYWYQQSLDQGLQFLIQYYNGEERAKGNILERFSAQQFPDLHSELNLSSLELGDSALYFCASSTRDRNTGELFFGEGSRLTVL.

This clonotype was observed a single time. The V call is TRBV19, the J call TRBJ1-2; 9 positions agree with TRBD1. With 5 bases clipped from V and 3 bases from J, the junction kept 16 bases outside the gene matches. CDR1 is LNHDA and CDR2 is SQIVND in the germline V gene (reference sequence). The CDR3 length is 18 residues. CDR3 sequence (DNA): TGTGCCAGTAGTGCAACCGGGACAGGGTTCACACGGGACTATGGCTACACCTTC. Translating it yields CASSATGTGFTRDYGYTF.

This clonotype was counted ten times or more. The chain combines TRBV28 with TRBJ2-7, with TRBD1 matching over 10 bases. Looked up from germline, CDR1 is MDHEN and CDR2 is SYDVKM. The V and J ends lost 7 bases and 4 bases, in that order; junction bases with no gene match: 13. The CDR3 extends over 16 amino acids. This CDR3 is CASTRLTGGVGYEQYF. For the CDR3, the DNA is TGTGCCAGCACCCGACTGACAGGGGGCGTTGGGTACGAGCAGTACTTC. The full variable domain, with the rest looked up from reference TRBV28 and TRBJ2-7, is DVKVTQSSRYLVKRTGEKVFLECVQDMDHENMFWYRQDPGLGLRLIYFSYDVKMKEKGDIPEGYSVSREKKERFSLILESASTNQTSMYLCASTRLTGGVGYEQYFGPGTRLTVT.

Details on this clonotype: Germline is not matched at one junction end, which may reflect a read error. This chain connects TRBV2 to TRBJ2-5; D gene ambiguous. Germline V gene sequence: CDR1 SNHLY, CDR2 FYNNEI. This CDR3 contains 14 residues. The chain's CDR3 is CANSGSVSIETQYF. The CDR3 DNA sequence: TGTGCCAACAGTGGGTCGGTGTCAATAGAGACCCAGTACTTC.

Only a few counts were recorded for this clonotype. The rearrangement joins TRBV9 to TRBJ2-1; 9 bases agree with TRBD1. This CDR3 is 17 amino acids long. V shed 3 bases, J shed 1 base, and the junction held 8 bases outside the gene matches. CDR1 and CDR2 from the germline V gene are SGDLS and YYNGEE. CDR3 loop: CASSATPQGASYNEQFF. CDR3 DNA: TGTGCCAGCAGCGCGACCCCACAGGGGGCGTCCTACAATGAGCAGTTCTTC. Filled out from reference TRBV9 and TRBJ2-1, the complete variable domain reads DSGVTQTPKHLITATGQRVTLRCSPRSGDLSVYWYQQSLDQGLQFLIQYYNGEERAKGNILERFSAQQFPDLHSELNLSSLELGDSALYFCASSATPQGASYNEQFFGPGTRLTVL.

This clonotype has ten or more counts. This chain joins TRBV28 and TRBJ1-2, with 7 bases matching TRBD1. The V gene end was trimmed by 5 bases and the J gene end by 7 bases; junction bases not matched to a gene: 13. The CDR3 spans 15 residues. CDR1 is MDHEN and CDR2 is SYDVKM in the germline V gene. The CDR3, as DNA: TGTGCCAGCAGTGAGACCGGGACAGCTTTAATTGGCTACACCTTC. Encoded protein: CASSETGTALIGYTF.

This clonotype has at least ten counts. The chain combines TRBV28 with TRBJ2-3; 8 positions agree with TRBD1. V lost 5 bases and J lost 4; bases outside the gene matches: 11. From germline, CDR1 is MDHEN and CDR2 SYDVKM. This CDR3 has 16 residues. The CDR3 DNA follows: TGTGCCAGCAGTCCCTACCTTGGACAGGGCCCAGATACGCAGTATTTT. This translates into CASSPYLGQGPDTQYF.

This chain joins TRBV4-2 and TRBJ2-3; 7 bases are a match to TRBD2. The CDR3 consists of 14 residues. Germline V gene data show CDR1 as LGHNA and CDR2 as YNFKEQ. The V segment lost 3 bases and the J segment 1 base; nucleotides outside the gene matches: 1. The CDR3 is CASSHGGGTDTQYF. The CDR3 nucleotides are TGTGCCAGCAGCCATGGGGGGGGCACAGATACGCAGTATTTT.

This clonotype was observed at least ten times. CDR3 sequence: CASSEQGKGPEAFF. DNA for the CDR3: TGTGCCAGCAGCGAACAGGGTAAGGGGCCTGAAGCTTTCTTT. This rearrangement joins TRBV5-8 to TRBJ1-1, with a weak D call TRBD1 (6 bases). Germline lookup yields CDR1 SGHTS and CDR2 YDEGEE. The CDR3 consists of 14 residues. V was cut by 4 bases and J by 6 bases, with 16 bases left in between.

This clonotype was counted between two and nine times. The CDR3 spells CASRRQGGGYTF. CDR3 bases: TGTGCCAGCAGGAGGCAGGGCGGTGGCTACACCTTC. This chain joins TRBV28 and TRBJ1-2; maybe TRBD1 (5 bases). The V and J ends lost 6 bases and 7 bases respectively, with 12 bases between them. Germline V lookup: CDR1 MDHEN, CDR2 SYDVKM. The CDR3 length is 12 residues.